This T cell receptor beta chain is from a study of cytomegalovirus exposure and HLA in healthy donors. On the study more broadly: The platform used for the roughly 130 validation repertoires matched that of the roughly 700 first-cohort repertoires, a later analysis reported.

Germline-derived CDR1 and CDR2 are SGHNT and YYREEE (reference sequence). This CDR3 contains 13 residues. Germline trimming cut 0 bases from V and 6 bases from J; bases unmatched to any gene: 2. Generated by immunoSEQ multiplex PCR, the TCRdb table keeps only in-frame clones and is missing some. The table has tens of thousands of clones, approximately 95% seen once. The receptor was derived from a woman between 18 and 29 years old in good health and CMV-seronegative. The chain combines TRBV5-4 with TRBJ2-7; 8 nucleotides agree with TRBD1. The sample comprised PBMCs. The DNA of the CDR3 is TGTGCCAGCAGCTTGGGGACAGGGCGCGAGCAGTACGTC. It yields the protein CASSLGTGREQYV.